Given below is one T cell receptor beta chain in context. Its antigen is as yet unknown. CDR1 is MDHEN and CDR2 is SYDVKM in the germline V gene. The CDR3 consists of 14 residues. V dropped 3 bases and J dropped 4; count of bases not matched to a gene: 3. Repertoires were generated with immunoSEQ multiplex PCR, while TCRdb's copy carries only in-frame clones and drops some. The repertoire has 120,000 to 150,000 clones, approximately 90% of them found once; the top ten carry 10% to 12%. The data were taken from a study of cytotoxic CD8 clonotypes in ibrutinib-treated CLL. Study as a whole: Per sample, productive templates averaged around 250,000 and productive rearrangements averaged 94,082.

Whole-study findings and limits: Clonality was higher at ibrutinib response and returned toward baseline at progression. Pretreatment clonality was elevated relative to age-matched healthy donors and paralleled circulating CD8+ T-cell counts.

This material consisted of PBMCs, taken after 12 months of ibrutinib treatment. The sequence was collected from a human donor with chronic lymphocytic leukemia. This chain uses TRBV28 with TRBJ1-2; 9 positions match TRBD1. The CDR3 protein is CASSFGQGPYGYTF. The CDR3 DNA follows: TGTGCCAGCAGTTTTGGACAGGGGCCCTATGGCTACACCTTC.